This T cell receptor (beta chain) comes out of a study of shared clonotypes between healthy human individuals. Study observations and caveats: Sorted-subset samples were not fully sequenced, rarefaction indicated. Richness estimates generally favored naive over memory subsets.

The donors were all Caucasian adults (living in Nashville, Tennessee). About this clone: The antigen is not known.

Per the germline V gene, CDR1 is SGHNT and CDR2 is YYREEE (reference sequence). V lost 9 bases, J lost 0 bases, and 11 bases lay in between. The length of the CDR3 is 13 residues. Genomic DNA of every subset was divided equally among multiple immunoSEQ plates. The assay was immunoSEQ multiplex PCR, and TCRdb's table has in-frame clones only and misses some. The sample gives about 1 million clones, approximately 76% of which show up once; roughly 1.4% is in the top ten. This receptor was obtained from a man between 18 and 29 years old in good health. V is TRBV5-4 and J is TRBJ2-3, with D tentatively TRBD2 (6 bases). Sequences were obtained from memory CD4+ T cells sorted from blood. Subset given: CD45RA-negative fraction. CDR3 coding DNA: TGTGCCACGAAGGGGACTAGCACAGATACGCAGTATTTT. Its translation: CATKGTSTDTQYF. The variable domain in full, with the rest retrieved from reference TRBV5-4 and TRBJ2-3, is ETGVTQSPTHLIKTRGQQVTLRCSSQSGHNTVSWYQQALGQGPQFIFQYYREEENGRGNFPPRFSGLQFPNYSSELNVNALELDDSALYLCATKGTSTDTQYFGPGTRLTVL.